The 24 T cell receptor beta chains below were found in one sample sequenced in a study of T cell changes during pregnancy in multiple sclerosis. Using immunoSEQ multiplex PCR, the repertoire was profiled, and TCRdb retains in-frame clones only, with some absent. The data hold about 120,000 clones, with around 93% observed a single time. The source was peripheral blood, collected before pregnancy. These receptors were obtained from a female donor with multiple sclerosis, enrolled in a pregnancy study.

The CDR3 here is CASSPSTGHAGYTF. In DNA form, the CDR3 reads TGTGCCAGCAGCCCGTCGACAGGGCATGCTGGCTACACCTTC. The V and J genes are TRBV9 and TRBJ1-2; the match to TRBD1 covers 7 bases. There are 14 residues in the CDR3. Germline V lookup: CDR1 SGDLS, CDR2 YYNGEE. V shed 4 bases, J shed 7 bases, and the junction held 10 bases outside the gene matches.

This clone was observed a single time. The rearrangement links TRBV19 to TRBJ1-5; D possibly corresponds to TRBD1 (5 bases). CDR3 length equals 16 residues. Trimming pared 3 bases from V and 2 bases from J, leaving 14 bases between. Germline loops: CDR1 LNHDA, CDR2 SQIVND (reference sequence). The CDR3 reads CASSMAGLPGNQPQHF. Written as DNA, the CDR3 is TGTGCCAGTAGTATGGCAGGGCTCCCGGGCAATCAGCCCCAGCATTTT.

This chain connects TRBV19 to TRBJ1-5; 7 nucleotides align to TRBD1. There are 15 residues in the CDR3. Germline CDR1 is LNHDA and CDR2 is SQIVND (reference sequence). Trimming at V came to 5 bases and at J to 6 bases, leaving 10 bases not matched to a gene. The CDR3 sequence: CASSQSPWDSQPQHF. The CDR3 DNA follows: TGTGCCAGTAGTCAATCGCCTTGGGACAGTCAGCCCCAGCATTTT.

V and J are TRBV19 and TRBJ2-5, with D perhaps TRBD2 (5 bases). Germline V gives CDR1 LNHDA, CDR2 SQIVND (reference sequence). The V and J ends lost 3 bases and 4 bases respectively, with 18 bases between them. This CDR3 comprises 16 residues. CDR3 DNA: TGTGCCAGTAGTATTGGGCTAGCCCCCTATGGAGAGACCCAGTACTTC. Its protein is CASSIGLAPYGETQYF.

This CDR3 is CASSLAGQPRAFF. Written as DNA, the CDR3 is TGTGCCAGCAGCTTAGCGGGCCAGCCCAGGGCTTTCTTT. The chain uses TRBV7-8 and TRBJ1-1; D gene ambiguous. This CDR3 spans 13 amino acids. V lost 0 bases and J lost 11, with 13 bases in between. Germline-derived CDR1 and CDR2 are SGHVS and FQNEAQ.

A single count supports this clone. This sequence joins TRBV27 and TRBJ2-7; tentatively, D is TRBD2 (5 bases). This CDR3 spans 14 amino acids. Deletions cut 6 bases from V and 0 bases from J, with 12 bases between. Germline CDR1 MNHEY, CDR2 SMNVEV (reference sequence). The CDR3 sequence: CASRLWENSYEQYF. CDR3 DNA: TGTGCCAGCAGGCTCTGGGAGAACTCCTACGAGCAGTACTTC.

The chain couples TRBV5-6 to TRBJ2-5, with D possibly being TRBD1 (5 bases). Per germline, CDR1 SGHDT and CDR2 YYEEEE. The CDR3 contains 13 residues. Trimming shortened V by 5 bases and J by 4 bases, and 12 bases separated the two germline ends. For the CDR3, the DNA is TGTGCCAGCAGTGAGTCAGGGCGAGAGACCCAGTACTTC. It translates to CASSESGRETQYF.

CDR3 amino acids: CASSAILAVTDTQYF. The CDR3 bases are TGTGCCAGCAGCGCGATACTAGCGGTCACAGATACGCAGTATTTT. The J gene is TRBJ2-3, the V gene TRBV7-2; 8 bases map to TRBD2. In germline, CDR1 is SGHTA, CDR2 FQGNSA. This CDR3 is built from 15 residues. J was trimmed by 2 bases and V by 5 bases; bases with no gene match: 6.

The chain links TRBV6-4 to TRBJ2-5, with a possible D match to TRBD1 (6 bases). Between the trimmed V and J ends, which lost 7 bases and 2 bases, there was a span of 14 bases. The CDR3 covers 14 residues. The germline gives CDR1 MRHNA, CDR2 SNTAGT. The CDR3 sequence: CASKADREQETQYF. The DNA of the CDR3 is TGTGCCAGCAAGGCGGACAGAGAACAAGAGACCCAGTACTTC.

V gene TRBV10-3 combines with J gene TRBJ2-5, with D tentatively TRBD1 (6 bases). V shed 0 bases and J shed 3 bases, with 11 bases lying between them. Germline V gene lookup returns CDR1 ENHRY and CDR2 SYGVKD. This CDR3 has 15 amino acids. CDR3 protein: CAISESTQGEETQYF. In DNA form, the CDR3 reads TGTGCCATCAGTGAGTCGACACAGGGAGAAGAGACCCAGTACTTC.

The chain couples TRBV10-1 to TRBJ1-3; D uncertain. V was trimmed by 0 bases and J by 0 bases, leaving 3 bases between them. The CDR3 is 14 residues long. CDR1 is WNHNN and CDR2 is SYGVQD in the germline V gene (reference sequence). This CDR3 reads CASSESISGNTIYF. DNA of the CDR3: TGCGCCAGCAGTGAGTCCATCTCTGGAAACACCATATATTTT.

The gene calls are TRBV6-1 and TRBJ2-3, with 8 bases matching TRBD1. Trimming cost V 4 bases and J 4 bases; bases outside gene matches: 4. Per the germline V gene, CDR1 is MNHNS and CDR2 is SASEGT. CDR3 length equals 14 residues. The CDR3 sequence is CASSARGPPDTQYF. CDR3 sequence (DNA): TGTGCCAGCAGTGCCAGGGGGCCGCCAGATACGCAGTATTTT.

The gene calls are TRBV6-6 and TRBJ1-1, with 7 bases that match TRBD1. V trimming: 7 bases; J trimming: 2 bases; junction bases outside the gene matches: 4. The CDR3 contains 13 residues. Looked up from germline, CDR1 is MNHNY and CDR2 is SVGAGI (reference sequence). The CDR3 DNA reads TGTGCCAGCATGGAGGGGGCCAACACTGAAGCTTTCTTT. Protein sequence: CASMEGANTEAFF.

The V gene is TRBV7-2, the J gene TRBJ1-5; the match to TRBD1 covers 8 bases. The CDR3 length is 15 residues. Germline V gene data show CDR1 as SGHTA and CDR2 as FQGNSA. Germline trimming cut 5 bases from V and 1 base from J; bases unmatched to any gene: 4. The CDR3 loop is CASSARTGSNQPQHF. Here the CDR3 DNA reads TGTGCCAGCAGCGCTCGGACAGGGAGCAATCAGCCCCAGCATTTT. Full variable domain (outside the CDR3, taken from reference TRBV7-2 and TRBJ1-5): GAGVSQSPSNKVTEKGKDVELRCDPISGHTALYWYRQSLGQGLEFLIYFQGNSAPDKSGLPSDRFSAERTGGSVSTLTIQRTQQEDSAVYLCASSARTGSNQPQHFGDGTRLSIL.

There are a few counts of this clone. This sequence joins TRBV5-1 and TRBJ2-7, with 8 bases aligning to TRBD2. V lost 5 bases, J lost 5 bases, and 9 bases stayed unmatched. The CDR3 contains 14 residues. Germline V gene data show CDR1 as SGHRS and CDR2 as YFSETQ. The CDR3 spells CASSRDREGHEQYF. In nucleotides, the CDR3 is TGCGCCAGCAGTCGGGACCGGGAGGGCCACGAGCAGTACTTC.

The genes are TRBV7-9 and TRBJ2-1, with 7 positions matching TRBD1. Germline loops: CDR1 SEHNR, CDR2 FQNEAQ (reference sequence). The CDR3 is 17 amino acids. J was trimmed by 1 base and V by 4 bases; bases with no gene match: 10. The CDR3 loop reads CASSSTSGTVSYNEQFF. CDR3 nucleotides: TGTGCCAGCAGCTCAACGTCCGGGACAGTTTCCTACAATGAGCAGTTCTTC.

The chain has TRBV27 and TRBJ1-1; D ambiguous. The germline gives CDR1 MNHEY, CDR2 SMNVEV (reference sequence). The CDR3 length is 13 residues. V lost 6 bases, J lost 0 bases, and 8 bases lay in between. The CDR3 nucleotides read TGTGCCAGCAGACAGTACATGAACACTGAAGCTTTCTTT. Translated, it gives CASRQYMNTEAFF.

The chain uses TRBV9 and TRBJ2-2; TRBD2 matches 11 bases. Germline CDR1 SGDLS, CDR2 YYNGEE. The CDR3 covers 17 residues. V gave up 2 bases and J gave up 1 base; unmatched junction bases: 4. CDR3 loop: CASSVSSGRLNTGELFF. CDR3 nucleotide sequence: TGTGCCAGCAGCGTTTCTAGCGGGAGGCTGAACACCGGGGAGCTGTTTTTT.

The chain employs TRBV5-1 and TRBJ2-5; 16 bases are shared with TRBD2. This CDR3 region has 18 residues. Germline V gives CDR1 SGHRS, CDR2 YFSETQ. After removal of 4 bases from V and 2 bases from J, the junction contained 8 bases not matched to a gene. For the CDR3, the DNA is TGCGCCAGCAGCAACCCGGGACTAGCGGGAGGGGAGCAAGAGACCCAGTACTTC. Its protein product is CASSNPGLAGGEQETQYF.

V is TRBV27 and J is TRBJ2-3; weak D call: TRBD2 (6 bases). The CDR3 covers 16 residues. Trimming shortened V by 0 bases and J by 1 base, and 11 bases separated the two germline ends. Germline CDR1 reads MNHEY; CDR2 reads SMNVEV (reference sequence). As DNA, the CDR3 is TGTGCCAGCAGTTTATCGGAGGGGCGCCGCACAGATACGCAGTATTTT. As protein: CASSLSEGRRTDTQYF.

The rearrangement links TRBV7-6 to TRBJ2-7, with D possibly TRBD1 on 5 matching bases. The CDR3 consists of 13 residues. From germline, CDR1 is SGHVS and CDR2 FNYEAQ. Deletions cut 5 bases from V and 0 bases from J, with 8 bases between. DNA of the CDR3: TGTGCCAGCAGCGCAGGGTCCTCCTACGAGCAGTACTTC. Its translation is CASSAGSSYEQYF.

The sample holds a few counts of this clone. This sequence joins TRBV5-5 and TRBJ2-3; 7 bases align to TRBD1. V lost 0 bases and J lost 9; bases outside the gene matches: 7. Germline assignment: CDR1 SGHKS and CDR2 YYEKEE (reference sequence). This CDR3 has 14 amino acids. In DNA, the CDR3 is TGTGCCAGCAGCTTGGGCGGAAACAGGGGAACGCAGTATTTT. It yields the protein CASSLGGNRGTQYF.

The chain links TRBV2 to TRBJ2-3; TRBD2 aligns across 9 bases. V trimming: 9 bases; J trimming: 3 bases; junction bases outside the gene matches: 4. Germline V gene sequence: CDR1 SNHLY, CDR2 FYNNEI. CDR3 length: 13 residues. The DNA of the CDR3 is TGTGCCAGTTTAGCGGGAGAGACAGATACGCAGTATTTT. This translates into CASLAGETDTQYF.

This sequence joins TRBV10-3 and TRBJ2-7, with TRBD2 matching over 13 bases. Germline loops: CDR1 ENHRY, CDR2 SYGVKD. There are 13 residues in the CDR3. The V gene end was trimmed by 8 bases and the J gene end by 6 bases; junction bases not matched to a gene: 4. CDR3 loop: CAIGGLAGFEQYF. The CDR3 DNA follows: TGTGCCATCGGGGGACTAGCGGGATTCGAGCAGTACTTC.